This TCR beta chain is drawn from a study of T-cell reconstitution after alpha-beta-depleted transplantation in children. Study-wide findings and caveats: Day-60 TCRbeta diversity that was high in some patients was derived from surviving recipient T cells and thymic progenitors. When one year had passed after transplant, most T-cell counts and diversity came from newly produced T cells. Reports say that about two months after transplant, the alpha-beta T cells came out of several hundred graft clones that had expanded.

Using unique molecular identifiers, the investigators prepared the TCRbeta library. MiXCR was run by TCRdb on the PCR reads, yielding one entry per CDR3 protein. The sample holds about 640,000 distinct CDR3 sequences; over 10% are singletons and the top ten take approximately 2.1%. Germline V gene sequence: CDR1 MDHEN, CDR2 SYDVKM. The CDR3 contains 16 residues. With 6 bases clipped from V and 2 bases from J, the junction kept 5 bases outside the gene matches. This clonotype was seen a few times. Antigen: not known. The sequences come from PBMCs, mostly from graft donor cells, collected 360 days after TCRalphabeta/CD19-depleted stem cell transplant. The receptor was derived from a male patient younger than 18 who had a stem cell transplant for acute myeloid leukemia, so the T cells may come from the graft donor. J is TRBJ2-6 and V is TRBV28, with 9 bases aligning to TRBD1. The CDR3 spells CASRRTGVAGANVLTF. As DNA, the CDR3 is TGTGCCAGCAGGAGGACAGGGGTGGCTGGGGCCAACGTCCTGACTTTC.